This T cell receptor (beta chain) came from a study of cytomegalovirus exposure and HLA in healthy donors. Of note for this clone: No antigen is known for it.

PCR employed 60 Vbeta and 13 Jbeta primers. Method: immunoSEQ multiplex PCR; TCRdb's copy keeps in-frame clones and lacks some. The sample yields roughly 60,000 clones, around 70% seen once. Study-wide points: For most TCR beta V segments, an earlier analysis put the productive rate at about 87% or about 30% of the time. Most likely, a cluster of highly shared sequence variants arose as a sequencing artifact.

The sequenced sample consisted of PBMCs. The origin of this receptor is a woman aged 55-70 years in good health and CMV-seropositive.

DNA for the CDR3: TGTGCCAGCAGTTTAAAGTACAGGGACTATGGCTACACCTTC. It translates to CASSLKYRDYGYTF. The chain carries TRBV27 and TRBJ1-2, with D perhaps TRBD1 (6 bases). The CDR3 contains 14 residues. Trimming pared 2 bases from V and 3 bases from J, leaving 10 bases between. CDR1 and CDR2 (germline): MNHEY, SMNVEV (reference sequence).